Each of the 21 T cell receptor beta chains below was sequenced from the same sample in a study of T cells in Graves' hyperthyroidism and ophthalmopathy. Amplification yielded TCR beta CDR3 regions, with RNA transcripts as the source. The HTBI primer set drove a first-round RT-PCR of the TCR CDR3. Using its own MiXCR run on the multiplex PCR reads, TCRdb lists one record per CDR3 protein. The table shows roughly 280,000 distinct CDR3 sequences, with around 20% occurring only once. Input material: blood. Receptor source: a young man with Graves' ophthalmopathy.

CDR3 in DNA: TGTGCCAGCAGCTGGACAGGAACTGGGGCCAACGTCCTGACTTTC. Translated, it gives CASSWTGTGANVLTF. The rearrangement joins TRBV7-6 to TRBJ2-6, with 7 bases aligning to TRBD1. Trimming at V came to 4 bases and at J to 2 bases, leaving 2 bases not matched to a gene. The CDR3 runs to 15 residues. CDR1 and CDR2 from the germline V gene are SGHVS and FNYEAQ.

The V gene is TRBV12-3 or TRBV12-4, the J gene TRBJ2-2, with D possibly called TRBD1 or TRBD2 (6 bases each). Between the trimmed V and J ends, which lost 5 bases and 6 bases, there was a span of 13 bases. The CDR3 spans 14 residues. CDR3 loop: CASSPTRGAGELFF. For the CDR3, the DNA is TGTGCCAGCAGTCCTACGAGGGGGGCCGGGGAGCTGTTTTTT.

This clonotype came up a few times. The chain is built from TRBV28 and TRBJ2-7; D uncertain. The CDR3 extends over 12 amino acids. The germline V and J ends were trimmed by 6 bases and 3 bases, with 9 bases remaining between them. Germline V gene lookup returns CDR1 MDHEN and CDR2 SYDVKM. The CDR3 DNA sequence: TGTGCCAGCAGAGAGCTCGGCTACGAGCAGTACTTC. It translates to CASRELGYEQYF.

The sample holds many counts of this clonotype. The V call is TRBV11-1, the J call TRBJ1-4; no definite D call. The V end lost 5 bases, the J end lost 2 bases, and 9 bases lay between the germline ends. Looked up from germline, CDR1 is SGHAT and CDR2 is FQDESV (reference sequence). CDR3 length: 14 residues. The CDR3 loop is CASSQGPTNEKLFF. CDR3 DNA sequence: TGTGCCAGCAGCCAAGGGCCCACTAATGAAAAACTGTTTTTT.

This clonotype showed up many times. The chain carries TRBV11-2 and TRBJ2-3, with 8 bases lining up with TRBD1. Germline V lookup: CDR1 SGHAT, CDR2 FQNNGV. This CDR3 region has 18 residues. V shed 2 bases, J shed 1 base, and the junction held 11 bases outside the gene matches. The CDR3, as DNA: TGTGCCAGCAGCTTACCAATGACAGGGGCCCTCGGCACAGATACGCAGTATTTT. Encoded protein: CASSLPMTGALGTDTQYF.

The rearrangement links TRBV12-3 or TRBV12-4 to TRBJ1-1; D unresolved. V lost 2 bases and J 10 bases, leaving 14 bases between the germline ends. The CDR3 is 13 residues long. The CDR3 spells CASSLSVDFAAFF. The CDR3 coding sequence is TGTGCCAGCAGTTTATCGGTCGACTTTGCAGCTTTCTTT.

This clonotype was detected a few times. V usage is TRBV29-1 and J usage is TRBJ2-1; 8 positions agree with TRBD2. The CDR3 sequence is 15 residues long. Looked up from germline, CDR1 is SQVTM and CDR2 is ANQGSEA. V trimming: 5 bases; J trimming: 2 bases; junction bases outside the gene matches: 8. The CDR3 sequence: CSVTSGSDTYNEQFF. As DNA, the CDR3 is TGCAGCGTTACCAGCGGGAGCGACACCTACAATGAGCAGTTCTTC.

This clonotype was picked up many times. A read error may be the cause here, since a much bigger clone is one base away. This rearrangement joins TRBV30 to TRBJ2-7; 8 bases match TRBD2. Trimming took 0 bases from V and 3 from J; bases not matched to a gene: 1. Germline CDR1 and CDR2: GTSNPN and SVGIG (reference sequence). The CDR3 runs 13 residues. CDR3 protein: CAWSVRGGYEQYF. The CDR3 DNA follows: TGTGCCTGGAGTGTACGGGGGGGCTACGAGCAGTACTTC.

In this sample, this clonotype turned up many times. The chain is built from TRBV5-1 and TRBJ2-7; D not resolved. Deletions cut 0 bases from V and 2 bases from J, with 9 bases between. The CDR3 length is 14 residues. CDR1 and CDR2 from the germline V gene are SGHRS and YFSETQ. This chain's CDR3 is CASSLEPDAYEQYF. The CDR3 DNA sequence: TGCGCCAGCAGCTTGGAGCCAGACGCCTACGAGCAGTACTTC.

This clonotype was seen only a few times. This chain links TRBV20-1 with TRBJ2-1; D is perhaps TRBD1 or TRBD2 (5 bases each). The germline V and J ends were trimmed by 4 bases and 9 bases, with 16 bases remaining between them. CDR3 length equals 13 residues. The germline V gene encodes CDR1 DFQATT and CDR2 SNEGSKA (reference sequence). CDR3: CSATPTTGTEQFF. The DNA of the CDR3 is TGCAGTGCTACCCCGACTACAGGTACTGAGCAGTTCTTC.

This clonotype has just a few counts. CDR3 sequence: CASSFRDEQFF. CDR3 bases: TGTGCCAGCAGTTTTCGGGATGAGCAGTTCTTC. The V and J genes are TRBV6-5 and TRBJ2-1, with unresolved D. Germline assignment: CDR1 MNHEY and CDR2 SVGAGI. The CDR3 is 11 amino acids. V was cut by 4 bases and J by 8 bases, with 6 bases left in between.

This clonotype was observed a few times. The chain carries TRBV7-9 and TRBJ2-3, with a weak D call TRBD1 (5 bases). Trimming took 11 bases from V and 4 from J, leaving 10 bases between them. The CDR3 totals 11 residues. The germline V gene has CDR1 SEHNR and CDR2 FQNEAQ (reference sequence). The CDR3 region has the DNA TGTGCCCAAGGGGTCCCAGATACGCAGTATTTT. Amino acids: CAQGVPDTQYF.

This chain connects TRBV4-1 to TRBJ2-1; 12 bases map to TRBD1. Trimming took 1 base from V and 10 from J; bases not matched to a gene: 11. CDR3 length equals 17 residues. Germline loops: CDR1 MGHRA, CDR2 YSYEKL. The CDR3 here is CASSQVLRDRGLREQFF. CDR3 coding DNA: TGCGCCAGCAGCCAAGTCCTCCGGGACAGGGGGCTCAGGGAGCAGTTCTTC.

The V and J genes are TRBV20-1 and TRBJ1-5, with a tentative D call TRBD1 (5 bases). This CDR3 spans 13 amino acids. Germline values: CDR1 DFQATT, CDR2 SNEGSKA (reference sequence). V was clipped by 6 bases and J by 1 base, with 10 bases between them. The DNA of the CDR3 is TGCAGTGCCCAGGGACCGAGCAATCAGCCCCAGCATTTT. Translated: CSAQGPSNQPQHF.

Note on this clonotype: The junction departs from the called germline gene at one end, perhaps through a read error. CDR3 nucleotide sequence: TGTGCCAGCAGCTTAGATGGGGTAGCGGAGCCTAACTTC. It translates to CASSLDGVAEPNF. The chain is built from TRBV11-3 and TRBJ2-5, with D perhaps TRBD2 (6 bases). The CDR3 consists of 13 residues. Germline CDR1 SGHNT, CDR2 YENEEA.

This clonotype was found once. This clone may be a read error of a much larger clone one base away. The V call is TRBV7-3, the J call TRBJ2-2; D may be TRBD2 (5 bases). Germline V gene lookup returns CDR1 SGHTA and CDR2 FQGTGA. This CDR3 has 16 residues. In nucleotides, the CDR3 is TGTGCCAGCAGCTTCGTCCCAACGGGGAACACCGGGGAGCTGTCTTTT. Protein sequence: CASSFVPTGNTGELSF.

This clonotype was counted a few times. The chain carries TRBV11-3 and TRBJ2-3, with 10 bases aligning to TRBD2. V lost 4 bases to trimming and J lost 5 bases; unmatched junction nucleotides: 6. This CDR3 contains 15 residues. Per the germline V gene, CDR1 is SGHNT and CDR2 is YENEEA. CDR3: CASSSLAGEGDTQYF. CDR3 sequence (DNA): TGTGCCAGCAGCTCCCTAGCGGGAGAGGGAGATACGCAGTATTTT.

The chain has TRBV11-3 and TRBJ2-2; 9 bases map to TRBD2. V lost 0 bases, J lost 6 bases, and 8 bases stayed unmatched. CDR1 SGHNT and CDR2 YENEEA come from the germline V gene. The CDR3 sequence is 17 residues long. The CDR3 DNA reads as TGTGCCAGCAGCTTAGACCAGGGGGAGCGGGAGGCCGGGGAGCTGTTTTTT. This sequence encodes CASSLDQGEREAGELFF. Looking up the rest from reference TRBV11-3 and TRBJ2-2 gives the full variable domain: EAGVVQSPRYKIIEKKQPVAFWCNPISGHNTLYWYLQNLGQGPELLIRYENEEAVDDSQLPKDRFSAERLKGVDSTLKIQPAELGDSAVYLCASSLDQGEREAGELFFGEGSRLTVL.

This clonotype was seen ten or more times. The gene calls are TRBV7-8 and TRBJ1-5; 7 bases match TRBD1. The V gene's germline CDR1 is SGHVS and CDR2 FQNEAQ. Losses at the gene ends were 6 bases for V and 8 bases for J; bases not matched to a gene: 7. The CDR3 runs 13 residues. The CDR3 DNA reads TGTGCCAGCAGTTCAGGGGGTCCGGAGCCCCAGCATTTT. Translation: CASSSGGPEPQHF.

The chain links TRBV6-2 or TRBV6-3 to TRBJ2-2, with 11 nucleotides matching TRBD1. This CDR3 has 15 amino acids. Germline lookup yields CDR1 MNHEY and CDR2 SVGEGT. The V segment lost 2 bases and the J segment 6 bases; nucleotides outside the gene matches: 2. The CDR3 sequence: CASSYGQGASGELFF. In DNA form, the CDR3 reads TGTGCCAGCAGTTACGGACAGGGGGCATCCGGGGAGCTGTTTTTT.

Ten or more counts support this clonotype. The V gene is TRBV9, the J gene TRBJ1-6; TRBD1 agrees at 7 bases. The CDR3 sequence is 15 residues long. CDR1 and CDR2 (germline): SGDLS, YYNGEE. The trim removed 4 bases at V and 5 bases at J, leaving 6 bases unmatched. In DNA form, the CDR3 reads TGTGCCAGCAGCCCCCTGGACAGGCATAATTCACCCCTCCACTTT. Its protein product is CASSPLDRHNSPLHF.